These T cell receptor beta chains were read from a single sample in a study of patients and donors after allogeneic stem cell transplantation. TCRdb recomputed calls from the RT-PCR reads with MiXCR, one row per CDR3 protein. This sample has more than 850,000 distinct CDR3 sequences, with about a sixth found just once. The sample was blood, either unsorted or a sorted T cell fraction (not recorded which). The receptors come from a human donor who was either an allogeneic HSCT recipient or a stem cell or donor lymphocyte infusion donor (not recorded which). It is not recorded whose cells these are; they may come from a transplant donor. Both conserved end residues are part of each CDR3. Fields, in order: D gene, CDR3 length, V gene, clone size, J gene, CDR3 DNA, CDR3 protein. A D gene is named only where the DNA matches it firmly. Size values are once, few and many counts, or a class for expanded clones, and some rows have none.

D gene: .; CDR3 length: 14; V gene: TRBV3-1; clone size: .; J gene: TRBJ2-7; CDR3 DNA: TGTGCCAGCAGCCAAGAAGGACGAACCCACGAGCAGTACTTC; CDR3 protein: CASSQEGRTHEQYF
D gene: TRBD1; CDR3 length: 18; V gene: TRBV20-1; clone size: few; J gene: TRBJ1-1; CDR3 DNA: TGCAGTGCTAGAGACCCATACCGGGACAGGGGGGTAAACACTGAAGCTTTCTTT; CDR3 protein: CSARDPYRDRGVNTEAFF
D gene: TRBD1; CDR3 length: 14; V gene: TRBV4-3; clone size: .; J gene: TRBJ1-2; CDR3 DNA: TGCGCCAGCAGCCAAGGGGACAGAGACTATGGCTACACCTTC; CDR3 protein: CASSQGDRDYGYTF
D gene: .; CDR3 length: 12; V gene: TRBV30; clone size: .; J gene: TRBJ2-1; CDR3 DNA: TGTGCCTGGGGTTACGCGGTAGGTGAGCAGTTCTTC; CDR3 protein: CAWGYAVGEQFF
D gene: .; CDR3 length: 19; V gene: TRBV24-1; clone size: few; J gene: TRBJ2-3; CDR3 DNA: TGTGCCACCAGTGGTCGCGTCGCTGCCCCTCGCAACCGCACAGATACGCAGTATTTT; CDR3 protein: CATSGRVAAPRNRTDTQYF
D gene: .; CDR3 length: 13; V gene: TRBV20-1; clone size: few; J gene: TRBJ2-7; CDR3 DNA: TGCAGTGCTACCCCCCAGGGCCCCAACGAGCAGTACTTC; CDR3 protein: CSATPQGPNEQYF
D gene: .; CDR3 length: 15; V gene: TRBV11-3; clone size: .; J gene: TRBJ2-3; CDR3 DNA: TGTGCCAGCAGCTTATACGGGAGAGAGACAGATACGCAGTATTTT; CDR3 protein: CASSLYGRETDTQYF
D gene: .; CDR3 length: 17; V gene: TRBV21-1; clone size: few; J gene: TRBJ1-6; CDR3 DNA: TGTGCCAGCAGCAAAGTCCCCGGGGCACTTAATAATTCACCCCTCCACTTT; CDR3 protein: CASSKVPGALNNSPLHF
D gene: .; CDR3 length: 15; V gene: TRBV5-1; clone size: .; J gene: TRBJ2-5; CDR3 DNA: TGCGCCAGCAGCCTTCGACAGGTCCAAGCAGAGACCCAGTACTTC; CDR3 protein: CASSLRQVQAETQYF
D gene: .; CDR3 length: 11; V gene: TRBV20-1; clone size: .; J gene: TRBJ2-1; CDR3 DNA: TGCAGTGCTATAGTGAAGAATGAGCAGTTCTTC; CDR3 protein: CSAIVKNEQFF
D gene: TRBD2; CDR3 length: 15; V gene: TRBV20-1; clone size: few; J gene: TRBJ2-2; CDR3 DNA: TGCAGTGTCGGGGATGCGGGGGGGTTACCCGGGGAGCTGTTTTTT; CDR3 protein: CSVGDAGGLPGELFF
D gene: .; CDR3 length: 18; V gene: TRBV7-8; clone size: few; J gene: TRBJ1-3; CDR3 DNA: TGTGCCAGCAGCTTAGGCCTCACCACAGGTCCCTCTGGAAACACCATATATTTT; CDR3 protein: CASSLGLTTGPSGNTIYF
D gene: TRBD1; CDR3 length: 15; V gene: TRBV9; clone size: .; J gene: TRBJ2-7; CDR3 DNA: TGTGCCAGCAGCGTAGGCCCGGGACAGCCCTACGAGCAGTACTTC; CDR3 protein: CASSVGPGQPYEQYF
D gene: TRBD1; CDR3 length: 15; V gene: TRBV6-2/TRBV6-3; clone size: .; J gene: TRBJ1-5; CDR3 DNA: TGTGCCAGCAGTCCCGGGACAGTCAACAATCAGCCCCAGCATTTT; CDR3 protein: CASSPGTVNNQPQHF
D gene: .; CDR3 length: 16; V gene: TRBV27; clone size: .; J gene: TRBJ2-5; CDR3 DNA: TGTGCCAGCAGTCCATGGACTGGGGGGTGGGAAGAGACCCAGTACTTC; CDR3 protein: CASSPWTGGWEETQYF
D gene: .; CDR3 length: 14; V gene: TRBV3-1; clone size: .; J gene: TRBJ2-1; CDR3 DNA: TGTGCCAGCAGCCAAGATGGTATGGGGGTTGAGCAGTTCTTC; CDR3 protein: CASSQDGMGVEQFF
D gene: TRBD2; CDR3 length: 15; V gene: TRBV24-1; clone size: .; J gene: TRBJ2-1; CDR3 DNA: TGTGCCACCAGTGAGACCGGGACTAGCCAGGGTGAGCAGTTCTTC; CDR3 protein: CATSETGTSQGEQFF
D gene: TRBD1; CDR3 length: 15; V gene: TRBV4-1; clone size: few; J gene: TRBJ2-7; CDR3 DNA: TGCGCCAGCAGCCACCGGACAGGGGGAGCGTACGAGCAGTACTTC; CDR3 protein: CASSHRTGGAYEQYF
D gene: TRBD2; CDR3 length: 15; V gene: TRBV6-5; clone size: .; J gene: TRBJ2-7; CDR3 DNA: TGTGCCAGCAGTTACCCAGGGAGGGATGTCTACGAGCAGTACTTC; CDR3 protein: CASSYPGRDVYEQYF
D gene: .; CDR3 length: 13; V gene: TRBV4-2; clone size: few; J gene: TRBJ2-7; CDR3 DNA: TGTGCCAGCAGCTCACCTAAGTCCTACGAGCAGTACTTC; CDR3 protein: CASSSPKSYEQYF
D gene: .; CDR3 length: 12; V gene: TRBV20-1; clone size: few; J gene: TRBJ2-5; CDR3 DNA: TGCAGTGCTAAGGGGGGCGCTGAGACCCAGTACTTC; CDR3 protein: CSAKGGAETQYF
D gene: .; CDR3 length: 16; V gene: TRBV7-9; clone size: .; J gene: TRBJ2-2; CDR3 DNA: TGTGCCAGCAGAGAGCCGGGACAAGGGTACACCGGGGAGCTGTTTTTT; CDR3 protein: CASREPGQGYTGELFF
D gene: .; CDR3 length: 13; V gene: TRBV25-1; clone size: once; J gene: TRBJ2-5; CDR3 DNA: TGTGCCAGCAGTGGGTGGGGACCGGAGACCCAGTACTTC; CDR3 protein: CASSGWGPETQYF
D gene: .; CDR3 length: 15; V gene: TRBV12-3/TRBV12-4; clone size: .; J gene: TRBJ1-5; CDR3 DNA: TGTGCCAGCAGTCTATGGGGGGGTAGAACTAGGCCCCAGCATTTT; CDR3 protein: CASSLWGGRTRPQHF
D gene: .; CDR3 length: 12; V gene: TRBV29-1; clone size: few; J gene: TRBJ1-1; CDR3 DNA: TGCAGCGTTGAAAACGATAACACTGAAGCTTTCTTT; CDR3 protein: CSVENDNTEAFF
D gene: .; CDR3 length: 16; V gene: TRBV6-2/TRBV6-3; clone size: .; J gene: TRBJ2-6; CDR3 DNA: TGTGCCAGCACTAGATACAGAGCCTCTGGGGCCAACGTCCTGACTTTC; CDR3 protein: CASTRYRASGANVLTF
D gene: TRBD1; CDR3 length: 17; V gene: TRBV6-1; clone size: few; J gene: TRBJ1-3; CDR3 DNA: TGTGCCAGCAGTCGGTCGACAGGGTCTGGATCCGGAAACACCATATATTTT; CDR3 protein: CASSRSTGSGSGNTIYF